The entry below describes one T cell receptor (beta chain). Its specificity is not known. All of the isolated RNA was reverse transcribed, so expressed TCRB transcripts were sequenced. Naive, central memory and regulatory T cell samples averaged about 3.5 million reads. The table came from immunoSEQ multiplex PCR; TCRdb's copy has only in-frame clones and leaves some out. Seen here are 250,000 to 300,000 clones, around 25% observed once, and the top ten hold around 0.012%. These data originate in a study of beta chain features in type 1 diabetes. The trim removed 4 bases at V and 9 bases at J, leaving 2 bases unmatched. The CDR3 spans 14 residues. Germline CDR1 SGHVS, CDR2 FQNEAQ. All sorted populations exceeded 98% purity. Study-level points and caveats: There was a moderate but significant shortening of TCRB CDR3s in all four CD4+ subsets of Type 1 diabetes patients. Whether TCRB rearrangement is influenced by HLA type was left unresolved in this analysis. Equally in patients and controls, PCR might preferentially amplify shorter templates.

Sequenced material: naive CD4+ T cells from blood. This clonotype originated in a woman aged 25 to 39 with type 1 diabetes. The rearrangement joins TRBV7-8 to TRBJ2-1; 14 bases map to TRBD2. CDR3 DNA: TGTGCCAGCAGCTCGGGACTAGCGGGAGTTGAGCAGTTCTTC. It yields the protein CASSSGLAGVEQFF.